The clone carrying this TCR beta chain was recorded only once. Its antigen remains unknown. The source of the sample is a study of cytomegalovirus exposure and HLA in healthy donors. Findings and caveats of the study: When the data were analyzed later, several of the most significant clusters appeared to be linked to common viral pathogens.

The CDR3 totals 16 residues. Germline CDR1 is SQVTM and CDR2 is ANQGSEA. V lost 0 bases to trimming and J lost 1 base, with 13 bases between them. The PCR used 60 Vbeta and 13 Jbeta primers. Data came from immunoSEQ multiplex PCR; TCRdb stores just in-frame clones and leaves some out. The sample has about 170,000 clones, roughly 78% seen once. The chain has TRBV29-1 and TRBJ2-1; a possible D gene is TRBD2 (6 bases). The sample taken for sequencing was PBMCs. The receptor's source is a woman in her 50s in good health and CMV-seropositive. CDR3 nucleotide sequence: TGCAGCGTTGAAGATCCCTCGGGGGTTTCCTACAATGAGCAGTTCTTC. It translates to CSVEDPSGVSYNEQFF.